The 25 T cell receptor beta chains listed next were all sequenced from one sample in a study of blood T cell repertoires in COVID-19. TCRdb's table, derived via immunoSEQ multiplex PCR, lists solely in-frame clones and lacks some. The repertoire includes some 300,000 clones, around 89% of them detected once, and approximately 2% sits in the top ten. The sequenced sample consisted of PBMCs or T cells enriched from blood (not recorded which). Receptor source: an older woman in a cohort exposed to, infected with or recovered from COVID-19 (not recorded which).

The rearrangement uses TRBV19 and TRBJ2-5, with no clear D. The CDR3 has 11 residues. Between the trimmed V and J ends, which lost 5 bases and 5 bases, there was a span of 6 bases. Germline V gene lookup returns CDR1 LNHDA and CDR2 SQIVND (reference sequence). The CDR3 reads CASSLEETQYF. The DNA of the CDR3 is TGTGCCAGTAGTCTGGAGGAGACCCAGTACTTC.

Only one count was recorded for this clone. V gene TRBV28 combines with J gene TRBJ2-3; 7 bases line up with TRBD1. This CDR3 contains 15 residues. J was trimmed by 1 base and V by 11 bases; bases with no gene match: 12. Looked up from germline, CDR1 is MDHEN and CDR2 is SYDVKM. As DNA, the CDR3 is TGTGCCGGGGTCGGACAGGCGGGCGGCACAGATACGCAGTATTTT. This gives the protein CAGVGQAGGTDTQYF. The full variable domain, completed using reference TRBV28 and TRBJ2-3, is DVKVTQSSRYLVKRTGEKVFLECVQDMDHENMFWYRQDPGLGLRLIYFSYDVKMKEKGDIPEGYSVSREKKERFSLILESASTNQTSMYLCAGVGQAGGTDTQYFGPGTRLTVL.

The chain's CDR3 is CASSWRGQGTAYEQYF. DNA of the CDR3: TGTGCCAGCAGTTGGAGGGGACAGGGAACTGCCTACGAGCAGTACTTC. V gene TRBV27 combines with J gene TRBJ2-7; 9 bases are a match to TRBD1. The CDR3 runs to 16 residues. CDR1 MNHEY and CDR2 SMNVEV come from the germline V gene (reference sequence). The J segment lost 2 bases and the V segment lost 4 bases, leaving 9 bases of the junction unmatched.

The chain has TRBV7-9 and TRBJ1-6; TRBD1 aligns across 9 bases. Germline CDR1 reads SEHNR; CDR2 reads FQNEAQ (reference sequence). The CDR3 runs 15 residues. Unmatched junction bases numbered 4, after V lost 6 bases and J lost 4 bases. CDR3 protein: CASRGGTGYNSPLHF. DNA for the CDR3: TGTGCCAGCAGAGGAGGGACAGGGTATAATTCACCCCTCCACTTT.

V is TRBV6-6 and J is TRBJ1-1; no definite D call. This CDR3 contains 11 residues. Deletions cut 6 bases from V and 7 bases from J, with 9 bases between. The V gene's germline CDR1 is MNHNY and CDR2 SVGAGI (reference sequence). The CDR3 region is CASRAEGEAFF. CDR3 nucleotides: TGTGCCAGCAGGGCGGAAGGTGAAGCTTTCTTT.

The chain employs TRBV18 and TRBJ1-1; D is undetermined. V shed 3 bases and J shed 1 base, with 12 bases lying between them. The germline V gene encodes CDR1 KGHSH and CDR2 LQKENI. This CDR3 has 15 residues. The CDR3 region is CASSPPAGKNTEAFF. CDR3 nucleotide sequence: TGTGCCAGCTCACCGCCTGCAGGAAAGAACACTGAAGCTTTCTTT.

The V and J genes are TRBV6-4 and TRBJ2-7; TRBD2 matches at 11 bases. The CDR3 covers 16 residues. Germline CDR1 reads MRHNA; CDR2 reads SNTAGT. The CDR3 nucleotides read TGTGCGGGGTCCGAGGGGACTAGCGGAAGCTCCTACGAGCAGTACTTC. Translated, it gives CAGSEGTSGSSYEQYF.

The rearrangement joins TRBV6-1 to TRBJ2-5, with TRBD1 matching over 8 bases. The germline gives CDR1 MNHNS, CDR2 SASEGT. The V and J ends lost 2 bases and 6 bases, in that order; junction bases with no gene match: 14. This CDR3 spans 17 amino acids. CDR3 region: CASSESPWDRKKKTQYF. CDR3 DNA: TGTGCCAGCAGTGAATCCCCCTGGGACAGGAAGAAAAAGACCCAGTACTTC.

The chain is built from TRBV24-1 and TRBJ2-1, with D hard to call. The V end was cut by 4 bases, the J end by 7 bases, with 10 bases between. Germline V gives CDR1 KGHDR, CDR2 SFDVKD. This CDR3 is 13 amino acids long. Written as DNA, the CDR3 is TGTGCCACCAGTGACCGAGGAAGGAATGAGCAGTTCTTC. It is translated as CATSDRGRNEQFF.

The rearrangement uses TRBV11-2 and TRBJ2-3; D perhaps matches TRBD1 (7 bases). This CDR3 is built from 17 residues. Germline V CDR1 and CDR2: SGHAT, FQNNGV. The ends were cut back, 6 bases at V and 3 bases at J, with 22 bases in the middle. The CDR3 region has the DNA TGTGCCAGCAGAATAACGTTGGTGGAGGGGGCAACAGATACGCAGTATTTT. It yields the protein CASRITLVEGATDTQYF.

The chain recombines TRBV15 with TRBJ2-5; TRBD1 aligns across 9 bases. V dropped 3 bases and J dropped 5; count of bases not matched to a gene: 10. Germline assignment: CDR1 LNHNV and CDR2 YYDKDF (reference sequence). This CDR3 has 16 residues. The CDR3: CATSRGDRVDHETQYF. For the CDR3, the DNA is TGTGCCACCAGCAGGGGGGACAGGGTCGATCATGAGACCCAGTACTTC.

The CDR3 nucleotides are TGTGCCAGCAGCATCGGACAGGGAGGGTTGAACACCATATATTTT. Protein product: CASSIGQGGLNTIYF. This chain links TRBV9 with TRBJ1-3; TRBD1 agrees at 8 bases. The V segment lost 4 bases and the J segment 7 bases; nucleotides outside the gene matches: 10. The germline V gene has CDR1 SGDLS and CDR2 YYNGEE. The CDR3 loop spans 15 amino acids.

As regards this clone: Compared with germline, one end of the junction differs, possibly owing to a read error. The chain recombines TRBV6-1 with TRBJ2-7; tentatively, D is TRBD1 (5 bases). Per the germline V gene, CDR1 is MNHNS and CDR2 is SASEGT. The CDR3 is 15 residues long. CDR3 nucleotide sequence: TGTGCCAGCAGAGAAGGGGCTACTGGAACCTACGAGCAGTACTTC. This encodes CASREGATGTYEQYF.

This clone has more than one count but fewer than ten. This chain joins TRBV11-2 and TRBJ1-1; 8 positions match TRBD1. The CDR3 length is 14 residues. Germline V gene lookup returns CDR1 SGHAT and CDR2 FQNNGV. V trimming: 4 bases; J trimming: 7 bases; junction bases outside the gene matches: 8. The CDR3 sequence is CASSWTRGQVEAFF. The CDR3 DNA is TGTGCCAGCAGCTGGACCAGGGGGCAGGTTGAAGCTTTCTTT. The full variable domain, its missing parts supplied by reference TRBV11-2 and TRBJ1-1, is EAGVAQSPRYKIIEKRQSVAFWCNPISGHATLYWYQQILGQGPKLLIQFQNNGVVDDSQLPKDRFSAERLKGVDSTLKIQPAKLEDSAVYLCASSWTRGQVEAFFGQGTRLTVV.

The CDR3 region has the DNA TGTGCCAGCAGGGACAGGTTCAATCAGCCCCAGCATTTT. It encodes CASRDRFNQPQHF. This rearrangement joins TRBV25-1 to TRBJ1-5; 7 bases agree with TRBD1. This CDR3 contains 13 residues. From germline, CDR1 is MGHDK and CDR2 SYGVNS. Trimming removed 6 bases from V and 3 bases from J; junction bases left unmatched: 2.

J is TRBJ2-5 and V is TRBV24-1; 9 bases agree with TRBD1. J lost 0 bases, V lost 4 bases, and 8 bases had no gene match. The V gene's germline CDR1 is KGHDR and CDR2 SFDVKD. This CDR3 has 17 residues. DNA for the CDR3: TGTGCCACCAGTGACCCGACCGGGACAGGGTACCAAGAGACCCAGTACTTC. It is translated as CATSDPTGTGYQETQYF.

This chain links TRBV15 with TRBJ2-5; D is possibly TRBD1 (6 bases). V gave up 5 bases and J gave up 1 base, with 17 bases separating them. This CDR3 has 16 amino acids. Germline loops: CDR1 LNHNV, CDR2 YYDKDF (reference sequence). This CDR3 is CATSGLKGDSQETQYF. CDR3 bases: TGTGCCACCAGCGGACTGAAGGGGGATAGCCAAGAGACCCAGTACTTC.

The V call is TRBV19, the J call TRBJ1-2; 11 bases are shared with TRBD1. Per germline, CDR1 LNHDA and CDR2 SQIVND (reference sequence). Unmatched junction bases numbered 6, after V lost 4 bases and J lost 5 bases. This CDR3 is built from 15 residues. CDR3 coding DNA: TGTGCCAGTAGTACCGGACAGGGGGCGCGGTATGGCTACACCTTC. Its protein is CASSTGQGARYGYTF.

In DNA form, the CDR3 reads TGTGCCAGCTCGTTGGGACAGGGACACACAGATACGCAGTATTTT. Amino acid sequence: CASSLGQGHTDTQYF. The genes are TRBV18 and TRBJ2-3; the match to TRBD1 covers 9 bases. CDR1 is KGHSH and CDR2 is LQKENI in the germline V gene. V lost 6 bases to trimming and J lost 2 bases; unmatched junction nucleotides: 6. The CDR3 is 15 amino acids.

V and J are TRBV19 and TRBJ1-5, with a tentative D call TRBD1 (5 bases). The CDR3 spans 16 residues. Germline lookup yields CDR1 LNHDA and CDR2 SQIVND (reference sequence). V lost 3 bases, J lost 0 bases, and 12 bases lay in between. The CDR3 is CASSIGHRYSNQPQHF. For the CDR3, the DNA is TGTGCCAGTAGTATTGGACACCGATATAGCAATCAGCCCCAGCATTTT. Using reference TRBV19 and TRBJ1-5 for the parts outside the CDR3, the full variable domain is DGGITQSPKYLFRKEGQNVTLSCEQNLNHDAMYWYRQDPGQGLRLIYYSQIVNDFQKGDIAEGYSVSREKKESFPLTVTSAQKNPTAFYLCASSIGHRYSNQPQHFGDGTRLSIL.

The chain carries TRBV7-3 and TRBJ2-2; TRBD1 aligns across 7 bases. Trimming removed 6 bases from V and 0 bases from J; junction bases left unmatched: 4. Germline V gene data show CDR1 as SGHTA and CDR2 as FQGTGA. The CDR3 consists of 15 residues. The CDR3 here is CASRTGTANTGELFF. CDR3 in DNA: TGTGCCAGCAGAACCGGGACAGCGAACACCGGGGAGCTGTTTTTT. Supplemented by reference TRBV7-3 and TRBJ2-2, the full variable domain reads GAGVSQTPSNKVTEKGKYVELRCDPISGHTALYWYRQSLGQGPEFLIYFQGTGAADDSGLPNDRFFAVRPEGSVSTLKIQRTERGDSAVYLCASRTGTANTGELFFGEGSRLTVL.

CDR3 sequence: CASSYSGQGGEQYF. CDR3 bases: TGTGCCAGCAGCTATTCCGGACAGGGAGGCGAGCAGTACTTC. The V and J genes are TRBV7-9 and TRBJ2-7; 8 nucleotides align to TRBD1. Trimming removed 4 bases from V and 6 bases from J; junction bases left unmatched: 8. The CDR3 has 14 amino acids. Germline assignment: CDR1 SEHNR and CDR2 FQNEAQ (reference sequence).

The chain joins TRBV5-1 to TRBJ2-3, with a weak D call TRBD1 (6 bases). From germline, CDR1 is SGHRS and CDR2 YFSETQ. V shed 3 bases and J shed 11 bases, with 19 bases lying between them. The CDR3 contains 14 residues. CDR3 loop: CASSSRLGAWGQYF. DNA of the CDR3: TGCGCCAGCAGCTCGAGACTGGGGGCCTGGGGGCAGTATTTT. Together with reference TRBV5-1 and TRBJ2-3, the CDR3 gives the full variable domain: KAGVTQTPRYLIKTRGQQVTLSCSPISGHRSVSWYQQTPGQGLQFLFEYFSETQRNKGNFPGRFSGRQFSNSRSEMNVSTLELGDSALYLCASSSRLGAWGQYFGPGTRLTVL.

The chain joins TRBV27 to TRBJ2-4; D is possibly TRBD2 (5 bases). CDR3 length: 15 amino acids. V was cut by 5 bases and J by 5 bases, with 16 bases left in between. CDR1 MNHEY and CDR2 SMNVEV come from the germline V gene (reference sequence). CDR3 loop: CASSTLLYGENIQYF. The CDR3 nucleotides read TGTGCCAGCAGTACCCTTTTATACGGGGAAAACATTCAGTACTTC.

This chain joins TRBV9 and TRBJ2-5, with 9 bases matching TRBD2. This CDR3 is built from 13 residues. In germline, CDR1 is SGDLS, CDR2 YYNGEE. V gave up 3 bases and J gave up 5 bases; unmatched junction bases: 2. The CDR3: CASSAAGGETQYF. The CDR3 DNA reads TGTGCCAGCAGCGCCGCGGGAGGGGAGACCCAGTACTTC.